These 20 T cell receptor beta chains were all obtained from the same sample, sequenced in a study of T cells in localized non-small cell lung cancer. Some clones are missing from TCRdb's copy, which holds only in-frame ones; the method was immunoSEQ multiplex PCR. The table records some 10,000 clones, under 55% of them present only once. This sample comprised lymph node tissue, obtained before any cancer treatment. The source is a woman aged 40-70 years with stage II squamous cell lung carcinoma.

The chain recombines TRBV28 with TRBJ1-4; TRBD1 might be the D (5 bases). CDR1 and CDR2 from the germline V gene are MDHEN and SYDVKM. The CDR3 spans 13 residues. Trimming took off 6 bases at V and 4 bases at J, with 9 bases between the two ends. DNA of the CDR3: TGTGCCAGCAGGAAGGACATTAATGAAAAACTGTTTTTT. Translation gives CASRKDINEKLFF.

This clone was seen a few times. This rearrangement joins TRBV6-8 to TRBJ1-5; the match to TRBD1 covers 8 bases. Germline lookup yields CDR1 MNHGY and CDR2 SAAAGT. The CDR3 loop spans 15 amino acids. V trimming: 6 bases; J trimming: 5 bases; junction bases outside the gene matches: 9. CDR3 coding DNA: TGTGCCAGCAGCTGGACAGGGTGGGGGGATCAGCCCCAGCATTTT. Protein product: CASSWTGWGDQPQHF.

This clone was seen a few times. The genes are TRBV11-3 and TRBJ2-7; 11 bases are a match to TRBD2. Trimming at V came to 6 bases and at J to 0 bases, leaving 7 bases not matched to a gene. CDR3 length: 16 residues. Germline V lookup: CDR1 SGHNT, CDR2 YENEEA. CDR3 nucleotide sequence: TGTGCCAGCAGGCTAGCGGGGGGAAAAAACTCCTACGAGCAGTACTTC. As protein: CASRLAGGKNSYEQYF.

The chain combines TRBV6-8 with TRBJ1-4; a possible D gene is TRBD1 (5 bases). Germline assignment: CDR1 MNHGY and CDR2 SAAAGT. This CDR3 has 15 residues. V was cut by 8 bases and J by 4 bases, with 17 bases left in between. The CDR3 sequence: CASGTPGGVNEKLFF. CDR3 coding DNA: TGTGCCAGCGGAACGCCTGGGGGTGTTAATGAAAAACTGTTTTTT.

The V call is TRBV19, the J call TRBJ2-4; D gene uncertain. The CDR3 covers 15 residues. Germline loops: CDR1 LNHDA, CDR2 SQIVND (reference sequence). Trimming took off 6 bases at V and 2 bases at J, with 14 bases between the two ends. The DNA for the CDR3 is TGTGCCAGTAGCCCGTGGAGCAGAACCAAAAACATTCAGTACTTC. This codes for CASSPWSRTKNIQYF.

The chain combines TRBV18 with TRBJ1-2, with no clear D. Looked up from germline, CDR1 is KGHSH and CDR2 is LQKENI. The CDR3 covers 17 residues. The germline V and J ends were trimmed by 2 bases and 4 bases, with 20 bases remaining between them. CDR3 protein: CASSPMRSAAQTYGYTF. The DNA of the CDR3 is TGTGCCAGCTCACCAATGCGGTCCGCGGCCCAGACCTATGGCTACACCTTC. The full variable domain, completed using reference TRBV18 and TRBJ1-2, is NAGVMQNPRHLVRRRGQEARLRCSPMKGHSHVYWYRQLPEEGLKFMVYLQKENIIDESGMPKERFSAEFPKEGPSILRIQQVVRGDSAAYFCASSPMRSAAQTYGYTFGSGTRLTVV.

The V call is TRBV18, the J call TRBJ2-1, with TRBD2 identical over 8 bases. Germline trimming cut 2 bases from V and 0 bases from J; bases unmatched to any gene: 3. Per germline, CDR1 KGHSH and CDR2 LQKENI. The CDR3 consists of 16 residues. As DNA, the CDR3 is TGTGCCAGCTCACCAATAGCGGGAAGCTCCTACAATGAGCAGTTCTTC. Translating it yields CASSPIAGSSYNEQFF. The full variable domain, with the rest looked up from reference TRBV18 and TRBJ2-1, is NAGVMQNPRHLVRRRGQEARLRCSPMKGHSHVYWYRQLPEEGLKFMVYLQKENIIDESGMPKERFSAEFPKEGPSILRIQQVVRGDSAAYFCASSPIAGSSYNEQFFGPGTRLTVL.

The V and J genes are TRBV30 and TRBJ1-1, with a tentative D call TRBD1 (5 bases). The CDR3 totals 14 residues. The germline V gene has CDR1 GTSNPN and CDR2 SVGIG (reference sequence). Trimming stripped 4 bases from V and 0 bases from J, with 12 bases between. This chain's CDR3 is CAWNDDRMNTEAFF. The CDR3 region has the DNA TGTGCCTGGAACGATGACAGAATGAACACTGAAGCTTTCTTT.

J is TRBJ1-1 and V is TRBV30; D might be TRBD1 (5 bases). CDR3 size: 14 residues. Trimming stripped 0 bases from V and 7 bases from J, with 15 bases between. Germline V gene lookup returns CDR1 GTSNPN and CDR2 SVGIG (reference sequence). CDR3 protein: CAWSVAGVSGEAFF. As DNA, the CDR3 is TGTGCCTGGAGTGTAGCGGGGGTTTCAGGTGAAGCTTTCTTT.

The gene calls are TRBV9 and TRBJ2-2; D not certain. The CDR3 is 13 amino acids. Trimming shortened V by 6 bases and J by 6 bases, and 12 bases separated the two germline ends. Germline V gene data show CDR1 as SGDLS and CDR2 as YYNGEE. Here the CDR3 DNA reads TGTGCCAGCACCCTGAAACCATCCGGGGAGCTGTTTTTT. The encoded protein is CASTLKPSGELFF.

This clone was picked up a small number of times. The chain has TRBV7-7 and TRBJ2-5, with D possibly TRBD1 on 6 matching bases. V was clipped by 5 bases and J by 2 bases, with 15 bases between them. Germline V gene data show CDR1 as SSHAT and CDR2 as FNYEAQ (reference sequence). The length of the CDR3 is 15 residues. CDR3 loop: CASSPYGGRQETQYF. DNA for the CDR3: TGTGCCAGCAGCCCGTATGGGGGCAGGCAAGAGACCCAGTACTTC.

Notes on this clone: At the DNA level, this CDR3 is encoded by other sequences in the same sample as well. This chain connects TRBV1 to TRBJ1-4. TRBV1 is assigned pseudogene status. The length of the CDR3 is 12 residues. In nucleotides, the CDR3 is TGCGCCAGCAGCCAAGAGCCGGAAAAACTGTTTTTT. Translated: CASSQEPEKLFF.

This clone appeared a few times. This chain joins TRBV11-1 and TRBJ1-3, with no clear D. Between the trimmed V and J ends, which lost 4 bases and 0 bases, there was a span of 7 bases. Per the germline V gene, CDR1 is SGHAT and CDR2 is FQDESV (reference sequence). The CDR3 has 14 amino acids. The CDR3 region is CASSSRTSGNTIYF. CDR3 DNA sequence: TGTGCCAGCAGCTCCCGTACCTCTGGAAACACCATATATTTT. Variable domain in full (rest from reference TRBV11-1 and TRBJ1-3): EAEVAQSPRYKITEKSQAVAFWCDPISGHATLYWYRQILGQGPELLVQFQDESVVDDSQLPKDRFSAERLKGVDSTLKIQPAELGDSAMYLCASSSRTSGNTIYFGEGSWLTVV.

This clone came up once. This chain connects TRBV5-1 to TRBJ2-7; no definite D call. Germline V gives CDR1 SGHRS, CDR2 YFSETQ. The germline V and J ends were trimmed by 5 bases and 3 bases, with 15 bases remaining between them. The CDR3 totals 14 residues. CDR3 bases: TGCGCCAGCAGGACTCTATACGGAGACTACGAGCAGTACTTC. The encoded protein is CASRTLYGDYEQYF.

With regard to this clone: The junction does not match germline at one end; this may be a read error. The chain employs TRBV15 and TRBJ1-1; D is uncertain. Germline V gives CDR1 LNHNV, CDR2 YYDKDF (reference sequence). The CDR3 has 14 amino acids. The CDR3 region is CATRRSGRVTEAFF. The CDR3 region has the DNA TGTGCCACCCGCAGAAGTGGGCGGGTTACTGAAGCTTTCTTT.

The chain has TRBV15 and TRBJ1-1; the D is unclear. CDR1 LNHNV and CDR2 YYDKDF come from the germline V gene (reference sequence). Trimming stripped 5 bases from V and 4 bases from J, with 14 bases between. The CDR3 sequence is 14 residues long. In DNA, the CDR3 is TGTGCCACCAGCCCCGAACTGGTGGGCACTGAAGCTTTCTTT. Protein sequence: CATSPELVGTEAFF.

V is TRBV6-8 and J is TRBJ2-2; the D gene is possibly TRBD2 (6 bases). The CDR3 runs to 16 residues. Germline V gene data show CDR1 as MNHGY and CDR2 as SAAAGT. V lost 10 bases and J 1 base, leaving 19 bases between the germline ends. The CDR3 loop is CATRRESSLNTGELFF. The CDR3 nucleotides read TGTGCCACCCGTCGGGAGTCAAGCCTGAACACCGGGGAGCTGTTTTTT.

This clone has just a few counts. V gene TRBV6-8 combines with J gene TRBJ1-3; D ambiguous. Per the germline V gene, CDR1 is MNHGY and CDR2 is SAAAGT. Trimming left V 2 bases short and J 0 bases short, with 8 bases between. This CDR3 region has 15 residues. CDR3 in DNA: TGTGCCAGCAGTTACCGGGCCCCCTCTGGAAACACCATATATTTT. Translating it yields CASSYRAPSGNTIYF.

V and J are TRBV19 and TRBJ1-1; D may be TRBD1 (5 bases). The CDR3 spans 13 residues. In germline, CDR1 is LNHDA, CDR2 SQIVND (reference sequence). V gave up 7 bases and J gave up 1 base, with 10 bases separating them. The CDR3 DNA follows: TGTGCCAGTACCTCAAGGGGGAACACTGAAGCTTTCTTT. Amino acids: CASTSRGNTEAFF.

This chain connects TRBV11-3 to TRBJ1-4; 7 positions agree with TRBD1. Losses at the gene ends were 1 base for V and 5 bases for J; bases not matched to a gene: 4. The CDR3 covers 15 residues. Germline values: CDR1 SGHNT, CDR2 YENEEA. The CDR3 DNA sequence: TGTGCCAGCAGCTTAGGACAGGGTGGAAATGAAAAACTGTTTTTT. It is translated as CASSLGQGGNEKLFF.